Listed below are T cell receptor beta chains from one sample, sequenced in a study of T cell responses to AZD1222 COVID-19 vaccine. Clones were read by immunoSEQ multiplex PCR, and TCRdb kept only the in-frame ones, dropping some. The sample has under 95,000 clones, roughly nine tenths seen once. The sequenced sample was peripheral blood, obtained on day 0 of AZD1222 vaccination. The source of these receptors is an adult in good health. The CDR3 runs from the conserved cysteine through the conserved F or W. D genes are given only for firm matches. Size values are once, few and many counts, or a class for expanded clones, and some rows have none.

cdr3_nt,cdr3_aa,clone_size,d_call,j_call,v_call
TGTGCCAGCAGCTTCCCTTGCGGGACAGGGGTTCAGCCCCAGCATTTT,CASSFPCGTGVQPQHF,NA,NA,TRBJ1-5,TRBV12-1
TGTGCCAGCTCACCCCGGGACAGGGTCTCTAACTATGGCTACACCTTC,CASSPRDRVSNYGYTF,NA,TRBD1,TRBJ1-2,TRBV18
TGTGCCAGTAGTATGAGCGGGGGGGATATGTACAATGAGCAGTTCTTC,CASSMSGGDMYNEQFF,NA,TRBD2,TRBJ2-1,TRBV19
TGTGCCAGTGCCCTCCGCCGGGACAGCTATAGCAATCAGCCCCAGCATTTT,CASALRRDSYSNQPQHF,NA,TRBD1,TRBJ1-5,TRBV19
TGTGCCAGCAGTGAAAACAGTCCTAACTATGGCTACACCTTC,CASSENSPNYGYTF,NA,NA,TRBJ1-2,TRBV2
TGTGCCAGCAGCCTAGGGCTTGGCGATGAGCAGTTCTTC,CASSLGLGDEQFF,NA,NA,TRBJ2-1,TRBV7-9
TGTGCCAGCAGCCAAGACTCTAGGCGGGATCTCGACGAGCAGTACTTC,CASSQDSRRDLDEQYF,NA,NA,TRBJ2-7,TRBV3-1/TRBV3-2
TGTGCCAGCAGCTTAGAAGCGGGGGGCTTCCCCACAGATACGCAGTATTTT,CASSLEAGGFPTDTQYF,NA,TRBD2,TRBJ2-3,TRBV7-9
TGTGCCATCTCTCCGGGCCTCGGACGTGGCTACACCTTC,CAISPGLGRGYTF,NA,NA,TRBJ1-2,TRBV19
TGTGCCAGCAGACCAGGGTGGCACACTGAAGCTTTCTTT,CASRPGWHTEAFF,NA,NA,TRBJ1-1,TRBV7-2
TGTGCCATCAGCCTGGGACTAGCGGGTCCTGGTTCTGGGGCCAACGTCCTGACTTTC,CAISLGLAGPGSGANVLTF,once,TRBD2,TRBJ2-6,TRBV10-3
TGTGCCAGCAGCTTGCCGGCTAACACTGAAGCTTTCTTT,CASSLPANTEAFF,NA,NA,TRBJ1-1,TRBV5-4
TGTGCCAGTAGTATTCCCAGAGCGAACACCGGGGAGCTGTTTTTT,CASSIPRANTGELFF,once,NA,TRBJ2-2,TRBV19
TGTGCCAGTAGTACGGAAGGACTAGCGGGCGCCTACAGTGAGCAGTTCTTC,CASSTEGLAGAYSEQFF,NA,TRBD2,TRBJ2-1,TRBV19
TGTGCCACCAGTGTCGGTTCGGGGGCCACCTACGAGCAGTACTTC,CATSVGSGATYEQYF,NA,NA,TRBJ2-7,TRBV24-1
TGTGCCAGCTCACCACAAGCATCGGGACAGGGGAATTCACCCCTCCACTTT,CASSPQASGQGNSPLHF,NA,TRBD1,TRBJ1-6,TRBV18
TGCAGTGCTACCTACAATGAGCAGTTCTTC,CSATYNEQFF,once,NA,TRBJ2-1,TRBV20-1
TGCGCCACCAGGACAGGGCCGCAAATCGCGTCACCCCTCCACTTT,CATRTGPQIASPLHF,NA,TRBD1,TRBJ1-6,TRBV10-2
TGCAGTGCTAGTGGAGCCGCGAACACCGGGGAGCTGTTTTTT,CSASGAANTGELFF,NA,NA,TRBJ2-2,TRBV20-1
TGTGCCAGCAGCTTGGACAGGCACGAGCAGTACTTC,CASSLDRHEQYF,few,TRBD1,TRBJ2-7,TRBV11-2
TGTGCCTGGAGTGTCAGGGGCAGTCAGCCCCAGCATTTT,CAWSVRGSQPQHF,NA,NA,TRBJ1-5,TRBV30
TGTGCCAGCAGCCGAAAGGGGTCCTTGAGGGCGACAGAGACCCAGTACTTC,CASSRKGSLRATETQYF,NA,NA,TRBJ2-5,TRBV3-1/TRBV3-2
TGTGCCAGCAGCGCCCGACTAGCGGGGAACAATGAGCAGTTCTTC,CASSARLAGNNEQFF,NA,TRBD2,TRBJ2-1,TRBV7-3
TGTGCCAGCAGCCACAGACACGCAGATACGCAGTATTTT,CASSHRHADTQYF,NA,NA,TRBJ2-3,TRBV7-6
TGTGCCAGCAGCTTAGGACGGGGCTCCTACGAGCAGTACTTC,CASSLGRGSYEQYF,NA,NA,TRBJ2-7,TRBV7-2
TGTGCCAGCAGCTTACTGGGGGGGCCCTATAATTCACCCCTCCACTTT,CASSLLGGPYNSPLHF,NA,NA,TRBJ1-6,TRBV7-2
TGTGCCAGCAGAACCACCGGGACTAGCGCGGTCTTC,CASRTTGTSAVF,many,TRBD2,TRBJ2-1,TRBV2
TGTGCCAGCAGAAGGGGAGGACAGGACATCAACTATGGCTACACCTTC,CASRRGGQDINYGYTF,NA,TRBD1,TRBJ1-2,TRBV6-6
TGTGCCAGCAGCCCGAGTCAGCGGAAGGAAGGGTACGAGCAGTACTTC,CASSPSQRKEGYEQYF,NA,NA,TRBJ2-7,TRBV14
TGTGCCAGCAGCTCCCCCCAGCCCCAGCATTTT,CASSSPQPQHF,NA,NA,TRBJ1-5,TRBV6-5
TGTGCCAGTAGTATCTTACAGGGGGCGGCCGGCTACACCTTC,CASSILQGAAGYTF,NA,TRBD1,TRBJ1-2,TRBV19
TGTGCCAGCAGCGTAGGGTTCGTCAGGGGCACTGAAGCTTTCTTT,CASSVGFVRGTEAFF,NA,NA,TRBJ1-1,TRBV9
TGTGCCAGCAGTGAAACCACAGGGTTTAATTCACCCCTCCACTTT,CASSETTGFNSPLHF,NA,NA,TRBJ1-6,TRBV25-1
TGTGCCAGCAGCCAAGAAGGGACAGGGGTAGCTTTCTTT,CASSQEGTGVAFF,NA,TRBD1,TRBJ1-1,TRBV4-2
TGCAGCGTTGCCCTCGAGACTAGGGCGGATGGCTACACCTTC,CSVALETRADGYTF,once,NA,TRBJ1-2,TRBV29-1
TGTGCCATCAGTGAGGGTCGGGGCTATGAGCAGTTCTTC,CAISEGRGYEQFF,NA,NA,TRBJ2-1,TRBV10-3
TGTGCCAGCAGTTACAGGGATGCTAACACCGGGGAGCTGTTTTTT,CASSYRDANTGELFF,NA,NA,TRBJ2-2,TRBV11-2
TGTGCCAGCAGCCGCTTTGGCAGCTACAATGAGCAGTTCTTC,CASSRFGSYNEQFF,NA,NA,TRBJ2-1,TRBV7-6
TGTGCCAGCAGGACGTGGGGCGTTCCCCCCCGCGAGCAGTACTTC,CASRTWGVPPREQYF,once,NA,TRBJ2-7,TRBV5-5
TGTGCCAGTAGTCCTCGGACAGGGCACACTGAAGCTTTCTTT,CASSPRTGHTEAFF,NA,TRBD1,TRBJ1-1,TRBV19
TGTGCCAGCAGCGCAACGGGGACTAGCTTTCTCCTCCCCATGCCCGGGGAGCTGTTTTTT,CASSATGTSFLLPMPGELFF,NA,TRBD2,TRBJ2-2,TRBV27
TGTGCCATCAGTGCTTATACAGGGGCTGGAAACACCATATATTTT,CAISAYTGAGNTIYF,NA,TRBD1,TRBJ1-3,TRBV10-3
TGCGCCAGCAGCTTTACCGGGACCGAAGCTTTCTTT,CASSFTGTEAFF,NA,NA,TRBJ1-1,TRBV5-1
TGTGCCAGCTCACCATTACAGGGCTACGAGCAGTACTTC,CASSPLQGYEQYF,NA,NA,TRBJ2-7,TRBV18